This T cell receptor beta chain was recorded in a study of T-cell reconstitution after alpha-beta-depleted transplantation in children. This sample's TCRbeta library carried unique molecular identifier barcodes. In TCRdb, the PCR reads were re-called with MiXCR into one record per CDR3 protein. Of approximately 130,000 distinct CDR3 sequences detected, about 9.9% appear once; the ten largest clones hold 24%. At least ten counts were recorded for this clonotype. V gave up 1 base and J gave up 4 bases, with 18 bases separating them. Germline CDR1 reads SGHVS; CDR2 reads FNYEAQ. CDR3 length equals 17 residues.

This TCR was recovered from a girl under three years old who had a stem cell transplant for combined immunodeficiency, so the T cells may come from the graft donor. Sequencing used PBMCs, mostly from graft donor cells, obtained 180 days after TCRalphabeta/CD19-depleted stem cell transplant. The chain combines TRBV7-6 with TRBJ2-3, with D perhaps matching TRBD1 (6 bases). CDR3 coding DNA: TGTGCCAGCAGCTTAGAGGGGGTATGGGGCCGTCCAGATACGCAGTATTTT. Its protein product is CASSLEGVWGRPDTQYF.